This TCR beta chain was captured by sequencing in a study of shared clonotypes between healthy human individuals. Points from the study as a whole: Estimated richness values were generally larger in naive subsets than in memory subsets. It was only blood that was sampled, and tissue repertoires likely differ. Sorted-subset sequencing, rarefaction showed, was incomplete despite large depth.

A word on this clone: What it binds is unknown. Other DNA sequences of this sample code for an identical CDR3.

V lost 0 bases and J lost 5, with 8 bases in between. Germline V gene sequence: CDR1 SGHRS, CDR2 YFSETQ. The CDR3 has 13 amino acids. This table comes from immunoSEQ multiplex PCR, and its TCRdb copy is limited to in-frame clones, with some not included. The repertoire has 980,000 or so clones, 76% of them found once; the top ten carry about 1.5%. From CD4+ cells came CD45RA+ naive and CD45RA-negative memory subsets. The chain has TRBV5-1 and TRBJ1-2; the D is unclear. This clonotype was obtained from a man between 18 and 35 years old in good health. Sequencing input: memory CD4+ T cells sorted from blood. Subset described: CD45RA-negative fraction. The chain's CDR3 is CASSLAGNYGYTF. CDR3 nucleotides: TGCGCCAGCAGCTTGGCAGGAAATTATGGCTACACCTTC.